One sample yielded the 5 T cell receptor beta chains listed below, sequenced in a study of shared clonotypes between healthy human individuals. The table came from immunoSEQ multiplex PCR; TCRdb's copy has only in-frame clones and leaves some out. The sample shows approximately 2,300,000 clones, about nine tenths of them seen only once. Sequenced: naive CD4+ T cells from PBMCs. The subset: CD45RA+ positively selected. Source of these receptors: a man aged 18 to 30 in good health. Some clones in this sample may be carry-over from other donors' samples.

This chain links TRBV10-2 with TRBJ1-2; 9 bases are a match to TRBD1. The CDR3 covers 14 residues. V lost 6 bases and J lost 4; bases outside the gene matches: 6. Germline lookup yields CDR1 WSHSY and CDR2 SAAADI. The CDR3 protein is CASRRQGGPYGYTF. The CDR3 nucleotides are TGCGCCAGCAGGAGACAGGGGGGACCCTATGGCTACACCTTC.

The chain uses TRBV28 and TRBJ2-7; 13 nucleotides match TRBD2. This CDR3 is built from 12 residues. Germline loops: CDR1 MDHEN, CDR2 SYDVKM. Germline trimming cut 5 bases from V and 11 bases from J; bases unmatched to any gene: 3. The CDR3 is CASSPGTSGEYF. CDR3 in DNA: TGTGCCAGCAGTCCGGGGACTAGCGGGGAGTACTTC.

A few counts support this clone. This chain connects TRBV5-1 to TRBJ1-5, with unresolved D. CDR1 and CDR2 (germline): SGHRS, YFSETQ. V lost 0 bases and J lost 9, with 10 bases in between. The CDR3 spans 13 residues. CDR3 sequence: CASSLDPSGPQHF. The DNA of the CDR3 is TGCGCCAGCAGCTTGGACCCGAGCGGGCCCCAGCATTTT. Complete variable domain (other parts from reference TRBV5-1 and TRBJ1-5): KAGVTQTPRYLIKTRGQQVTLSCSPISGHRSVSWYQQTPGQGLQFLFEYFSETQRNKGNFPGRFSGRQFSNSRSEMNVSTLELGDSALYLCASSLDPSGPQHFGDGTRLSIL.

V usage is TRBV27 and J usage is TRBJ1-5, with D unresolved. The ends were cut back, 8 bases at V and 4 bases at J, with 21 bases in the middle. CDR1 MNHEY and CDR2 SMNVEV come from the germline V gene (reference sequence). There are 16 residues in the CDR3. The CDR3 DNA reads TGTGCCAGCCACCCGGTGGGGAGCTCGCCGAATCAGCCCCAGCATTTT. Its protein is CASHPVGSSPNQPQHF.

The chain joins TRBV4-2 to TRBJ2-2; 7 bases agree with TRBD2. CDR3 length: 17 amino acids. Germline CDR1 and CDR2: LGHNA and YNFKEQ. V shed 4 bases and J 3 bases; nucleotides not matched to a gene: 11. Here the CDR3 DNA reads TGTGCCAGCAGCCCAAGGGCGGGAGCATTGGACACCGGGGAGCTGTTTTTT. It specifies CASSPRAGALDTGELFF.